The 5 T cell receptor beta chains reported below all come from one sample, sequenced in a study of shared clonotypes between healthy human individuals. CD45RO negativity and positive selection for CCR7 defined naive CD8 cells, a population that excluded terminally differentiated effector memory CD45RA+ cells. Using immunoSEQ multiplex PCR, the repertoire was profiled, and TCRdb retains in-frame clones only, with some absent. The sample holds about 1.9 million clones, roughly 93% seen once. Sequenced: naive CD8+ T cells from PBMCs. Every receptor here comes from a young man in good health. Some clones in this sample may be carry-over from other donors' samples.

The rearrangement links TRBV7-2 to TRBJ1-1; no reliable D call. V was shortened by 4 bases and J by 1 base, with 13 bases between the two germline ends. CDR1 and CDR2 from the germline V gene are SGHTA and FQGNSA. The CDR3 runs to 15 residues. The CDR3 region is CASSSRTDQNTEAFF. In nucleotides, the CDR3 is TGTGCCAGCAGCTCAAGGACGGACCAGAACACTGAAGCTTTCTTT.

CDR3 DNA: TGTGCCAGCTCCAGAGAGCGGGAGGTTATCTACGAGCAGTACTTC. It translates to CASSREREVIYEQYF. The chain couples TRBV28 to TRBJ2-7, with 9 nucleotides matching TRBD2. The CDR3 is made up of 15 amino acids. Trimming removed 8 bases from V and 3 bases from J; junction bases left unmatched: 11. Looked up from germline, CDR1 is MDHEN and CDR2 is SYDVKM. The full variable domain, its missing parts supplied by reference TRBV28 and TRBJ2-7, is DVKVTQSSRYLVKRTGEKVFLECVQDMDHENMFWYRQDPGLGLRLIYFSYDVKMKEKGDIPEGYSVSREKKERFSLILESASTNQTSMYLCASSREREVIYEQYFGPGTRLTVT.

This chain joins TRBV7-3 and TRBJ1-2; TRBD1 might be the D (5 bases). This CDR3 comprises 14 residues. V lost 4 bases and J lost 6, with 15 bases in between. CDR1 is SGHTA and CDR2 is FQGTGA in the germline V gene. The CDR3 coding sequence is TGTGCCAGCAGCTCCGCAGGGTATGGAAATGGCTACACCTTC. The encoded protein is CASSSAGYGNGYTF. Full variable domain (rest looked up from reference TRBV7-3 and TRBJ1-2): GAGVSQTPSNKVTEKGKYVELRCDPISGHTALYWYRQSLGQGPEFLIYFQGTGAADDSGLPNDRFFAVRPEGSVSTLKIQRTERGDSAVYLCASSSAGYGNGYTFGSGTRLTVV.

The chain recombines TRBV21-1 with TRBJ2-3; the D segment call TRBD2 is taken from the table without a DNA check. TRBV21-1 constitutes a pseudogene. The CDR3 is 16 amino acids. The CDR3 DNA reads as TGTGCCAGCAGCAACGGACTAGCGGGACCCACAGATACGCAGTATTTT. It is translated as CASSNGLAGPTDTQYF.

In its sample, this clone was seen a few times. CDR3 region: CASIRHRGLNTEAFF. The CDR3 nucleotides are TGTGCCAGTATCCGGCACAGGGGGCTGAACACTGAAGCTTTCTTT. The J gene is TRBJ1-1, the V gene TRBV19; 9 nucleotides agree with TRBD1. This CDR3 has 15 amino acids. The trim removed 7 bases at V and 0 bases at J, leaving 6 bases unmatched. Germline V lookup: CDR1 LNHDA, CDR2 SQIVND (reference sequence).